The subject of this entry is one T cell receptor (beta chain). The target of this receptor is not known. No much larger clonotype is one base removed from it; base qualities were not supplied. TCRbeta CDR3 regions were amplified from genomic DNA using the immunoSEQ Assay, a bias-controlled multiplex PCR. Per the original workflow: The number of nucleated cells in each sample was estimated from the amplification of reference gene primers within the assay. To quantify the absolute abundance of each unique TCRbeta CDR3 rearrangement, sequence reads were collapsed and filtered. For each sample, productive Simpson clonality was calculated as the square root of Simpson's diversity index over productive rearrangements. TCRdb took over this immuneACCESS table, retaining in-frame rearrangements with V and J assigned. Such tables are incomplete; in checked studies, under half of the missing clones stem from an unresolved V gene, and the remainder is unexplained. D and trimming come from the DNA, and the V and J calls and clone size come from that table. The table for this sample lists roughly 200,000 clones; 88% of them were counted only once. The leading ten clones occupy roughly 6.2% of the sample.

Trimming leaves V shorter by 3 bases and J shorter by 4 bases, with the junction holding 20 bases beyond the gene matches. The CDR3, cysteine through phenylalanine, is 19 amino acids long. The entry retains the CDR3 DNA only, 57 bases that are in frame from base 1. CDR1 and CDR2 are drawn from the germline V gene: SQVTM, ANQGSEA. These data are taken from a study of blood T cell repertoires in COVID-19 (dated by TCRdb to 2020 to 2022). About the full investigation: Collaborator samples came from the United States, Italy and Spain and covered acute and convalescent phases of COVID-19. The prospective study material was composed of cDNA or gDNA derived from T cells, B-cell-depleted T cells, or PBMCs. The dataset comprised deeply sampled blood TCRbeta repertoires from subjects exposed to, actively infected with, or recovered from COVID-19. The repertoires were made available in a free public database intended to serve as a resource for research on the immune response to SARS-CoV-2. Samples were obtained from the ongoing ImmuneRACE study (first 160 participants) and from 950 to 1,500 subjects provided by 6 global collaborators. Sample metadata almost always included a de-identified subject ID, COVID-19 status, age in years and sex. Where HLA class I and class II types were available, the types were taken from metadata supplied by the sample provider, not from assay-based typing. General conclusions and limits of the study: Clinical and demographic metadata were provided uncurated, with the amount varying by source and participant.

Another Seattle source contributed samples from volunteer blood donors who had recovered from COVID-19. Whole blood was collected in K2EDTA tubes by collaborating institutions according to the institutions' own protocols. For TCRbeta analysis, collaborator samples were shipped as frozen whole blood, as isolated PBMCs, or as DNA extracted from either sample type. The rearrangement joined TRBV29-1 to TRBJ1-1; TRBD1 lines up with 10 middle nucleotides. Sequencing used peripheral blood. This receptor was taken from a woman between 40 and 50 years old who had recovered from COVID-19. This receptor carries the CDR3 CSVDRHLRDRGGIGTEAFF. The nucleotide sequence reads as follows: TGCAGCGTTGACAGACACCTGCGGGACAGGGGCGGTATAGGCACTGAAGCTTTCTTT.